This T cell receptor beta chain is from a study of CD8 T cells in ankylosing spondylitis. Study results and limitations: A motif in TCR beta, a set of fewer than ten highly homologous variants, appeared characteristic of ankylosing spondylitis blood.

TCRdb passed the 5' RACE reads through MiXCR, listing each CDR3 protein once. Of around 770,000 distinct CDR3 sequences listed, roughly 12% are singletons. This CDR3 is built from 16 residues. Germline V gene lookup returns CDR1 ENHRY and CDR2 SYGVKD. V lost 2 bases to trimming and J lost 4 bases, with 17 bases between them. This clonotype was counted between two and nine times. Its antigen remains unknown. The receptor was derived from a male donor with ankylosing spondylitis. J is TRBJ2-5 and V is TRBV10-3, with D maybe TRBD2 (6 bases). The material sequenced was blood, either unsorted or a sorted T cell fraction (not recorded which). This chain's CDR3 is CAISEQGLSTPETQYF. The CDR3 DNA sequence: TGTGCCATCAGTGAGCAGGGACTTAGTACCCCAGAGACCCAGTACTTC.